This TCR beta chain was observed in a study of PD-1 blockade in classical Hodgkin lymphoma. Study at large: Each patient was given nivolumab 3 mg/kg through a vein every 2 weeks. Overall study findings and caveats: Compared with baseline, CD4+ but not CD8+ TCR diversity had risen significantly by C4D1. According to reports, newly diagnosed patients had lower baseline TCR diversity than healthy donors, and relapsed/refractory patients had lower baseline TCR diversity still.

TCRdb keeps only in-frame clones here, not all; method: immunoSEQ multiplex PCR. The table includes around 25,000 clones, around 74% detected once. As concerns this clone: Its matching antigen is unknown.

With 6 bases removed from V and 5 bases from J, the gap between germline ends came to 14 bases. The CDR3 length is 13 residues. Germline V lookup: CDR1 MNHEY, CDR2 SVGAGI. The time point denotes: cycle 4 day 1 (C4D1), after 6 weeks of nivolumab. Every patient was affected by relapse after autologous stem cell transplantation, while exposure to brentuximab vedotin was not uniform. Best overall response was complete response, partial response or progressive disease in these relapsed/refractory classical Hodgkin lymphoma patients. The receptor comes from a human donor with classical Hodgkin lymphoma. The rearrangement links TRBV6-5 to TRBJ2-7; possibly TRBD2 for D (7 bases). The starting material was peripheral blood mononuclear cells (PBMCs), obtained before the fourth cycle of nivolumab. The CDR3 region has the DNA TGTGCCAGCAGCAGGACAGCGGGAAACGAGCAGTACTTC. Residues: CASSRTAGNEQYF.